This T cell receptor beta chain was captured by sequencing in a study of OX40 agonist ivuxolimab in advanced cancers. Study-level findings and limits: At 0.1 to 3.0 mg/kg, CD4+ and CD8+ blood T cells expanded clonally by week 6.

Concerning this clone: Its antigen is unidentified.

Some clones are missing from TCRdb's copy, which holds only in-frame ones; the method was immunoSEQ multiplex PCR. The data contain approximately 63,000 clones, roughly 90% of them seen just once; the ten biggest clones take up over 1%. Sequences were derived from CD4+ or CD8+ T cells sorted from blood, sampled in a trial of the OX40 agonist ivuxolimab. The sequence was collected from an adult with an advanced solid tumor such as melanoma, head and neck, liver or kidney cancer.

The DNA of the CDR3 is TGTGCCAGTAGTATCACGGGAGGGGAGTACAATGAGCAGTTCTTC. Translation gives CASSITGGEYNEQFF. V usage is TRBV19 and J usage is TRBJ2-1; 8 bases match TRBD2. The CDR3 covers 15 residues. J was trimmed by 4 bases and V by 3 bases; bases with no gene match: 5. CDR1 and CDR2 from the germline V gene are LNHDA and SQIVND (reference sequence).